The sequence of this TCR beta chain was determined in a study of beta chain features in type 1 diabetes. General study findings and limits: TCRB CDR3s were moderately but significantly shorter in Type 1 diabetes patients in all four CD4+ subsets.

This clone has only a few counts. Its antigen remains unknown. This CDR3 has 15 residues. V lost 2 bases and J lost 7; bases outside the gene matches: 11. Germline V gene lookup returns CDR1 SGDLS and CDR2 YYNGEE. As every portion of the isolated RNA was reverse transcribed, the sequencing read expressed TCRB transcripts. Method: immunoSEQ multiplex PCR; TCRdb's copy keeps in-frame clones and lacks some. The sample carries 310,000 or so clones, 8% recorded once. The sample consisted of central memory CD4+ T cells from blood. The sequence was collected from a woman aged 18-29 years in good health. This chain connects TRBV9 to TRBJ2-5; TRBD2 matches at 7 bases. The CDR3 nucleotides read TGTGCCAGCAGCGTTGCGGGGGACTCGGCGTGGACCCAGTACTTC. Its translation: CASSVAGDSAWTQYF.